This TCR beta chain came from a study of T cell changes during pregnancy in multiple sclerosis. The data were produced by immunoSEQ multiplex PCR, yet TCRdb's version contains in-frame clones alone and is incomplete. This sample has about 23,000 clones, with around 88% found just once. The CDR3 totals 16 residues. The germline V gene has CDR1 LNHDA and CDR2 SQIVND (reference sequence). Deletions cut 1 base from V and 1 base from J, with 11 bases between. The chain couples TRBV19 to TRBJ1-5; D is possibly TRBD1 (5 bases). Sequenced here: CD4+ T cells from peripheral blood mononuclear cells, sampled in the first trimester of pregnancy. The origin of this receptor is a female donor in good health, enrolled as a control in a pregnancy study. The CDR3 sequence is CASSIARGLSNQPQHF. The CDR3 DNA follows: TGTGCCAGTAGTATAGCACGGGGACTCAGCAATCAGCCCCAGCATTTT.